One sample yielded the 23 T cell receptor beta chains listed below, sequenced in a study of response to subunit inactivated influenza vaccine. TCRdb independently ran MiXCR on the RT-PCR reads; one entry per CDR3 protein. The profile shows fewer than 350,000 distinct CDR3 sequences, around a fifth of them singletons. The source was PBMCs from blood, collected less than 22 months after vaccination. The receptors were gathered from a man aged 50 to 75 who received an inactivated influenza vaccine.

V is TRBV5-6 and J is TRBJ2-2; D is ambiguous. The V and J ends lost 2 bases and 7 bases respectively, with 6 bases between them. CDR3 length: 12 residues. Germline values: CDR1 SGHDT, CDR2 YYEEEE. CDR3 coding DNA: TGTGCCAGCAGCTTAACGGTCGGGGAGCTGTTTTTT. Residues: CASSLTVGELFF.

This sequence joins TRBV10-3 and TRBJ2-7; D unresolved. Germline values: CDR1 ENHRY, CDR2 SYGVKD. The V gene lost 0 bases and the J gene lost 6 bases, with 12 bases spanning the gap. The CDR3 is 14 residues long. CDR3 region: CAISESNRASEQYF. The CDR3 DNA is TGTGCCATCAGTGAGTCAAACCGAGCGTCCGAGCAGTACTTC.

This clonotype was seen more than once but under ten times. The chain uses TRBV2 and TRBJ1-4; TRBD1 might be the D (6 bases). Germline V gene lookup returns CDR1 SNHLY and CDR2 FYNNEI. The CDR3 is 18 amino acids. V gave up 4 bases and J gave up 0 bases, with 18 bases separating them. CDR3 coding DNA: TGTGCCAGCAGTGCACGAAGACAGGATATTGCAACTAATGAAAAACTGTTTTTT. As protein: CASSARRQDIATNEKLFF. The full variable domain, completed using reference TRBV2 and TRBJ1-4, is EPEVTQTPSHQVTQMGQEVILRCVPISNHLYFYWYRQILGQKVEFLVSFYNNEISEKSEIFDDQFSVERPDGSNFTLKIRSTKLEDSAMYFCASSARRQDIATNEKLFFGSGTQLSVL.

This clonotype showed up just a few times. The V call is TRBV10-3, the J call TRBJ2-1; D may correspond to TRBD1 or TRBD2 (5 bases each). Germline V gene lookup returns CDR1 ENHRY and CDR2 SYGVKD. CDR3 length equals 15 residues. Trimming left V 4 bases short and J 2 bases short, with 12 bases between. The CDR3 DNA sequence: TGTGCCATCAGTGGAACCGGGACGGCCTACAATGAGCAGTTCTTC. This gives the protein CAISGTGTAYNEQFF.

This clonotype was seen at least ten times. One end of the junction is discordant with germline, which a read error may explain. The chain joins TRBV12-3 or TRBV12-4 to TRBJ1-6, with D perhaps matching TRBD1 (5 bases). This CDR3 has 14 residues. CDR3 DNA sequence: TGCGCCAGCAGCTTGGGGAGGGGTAATTCACCCCTCCACTTT. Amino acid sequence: CASSLGRGNSPLHF.

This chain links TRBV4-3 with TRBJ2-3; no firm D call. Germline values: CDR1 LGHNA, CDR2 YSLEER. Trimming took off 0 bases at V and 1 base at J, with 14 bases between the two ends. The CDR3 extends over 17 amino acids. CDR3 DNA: TGCGCCAGCAGCCAAGACCCCAGTCGTAAACGCACAGATACGCAGTATTTT. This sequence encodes CASSQDPSRKRTDTQYF.

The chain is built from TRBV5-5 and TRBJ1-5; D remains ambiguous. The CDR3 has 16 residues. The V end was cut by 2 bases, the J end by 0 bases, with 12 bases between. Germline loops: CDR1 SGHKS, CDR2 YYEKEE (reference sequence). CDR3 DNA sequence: TGTGCCAGCAGCTTAACGGAGAGCTATAGCAATCAGCCCCAGCATTTT. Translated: CASSLTESYSNQPQHF. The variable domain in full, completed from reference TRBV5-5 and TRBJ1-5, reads DAGVTQSPTHLIKTRGQQVTLRCSPISGHKSVSWYQQVLGQGPQFIFQYYEKEERGRGNFPDRFSARQFPNYSSELNVNALLLGDSALYLCASSLTESYSNQPQHFGDGTRLSIL.

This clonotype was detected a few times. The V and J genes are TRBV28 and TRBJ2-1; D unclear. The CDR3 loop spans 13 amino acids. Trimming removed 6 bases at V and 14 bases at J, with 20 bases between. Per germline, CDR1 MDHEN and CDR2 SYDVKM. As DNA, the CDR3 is TGTGCCAGCAGGAAGTTTGTGGACGCCTTGGAGTTCTTC. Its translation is CASRKFVDALEFF. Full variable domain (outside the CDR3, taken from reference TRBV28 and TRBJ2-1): DVKVTQSSRYLVKRTGEKVFLECVQDMDHENMFWYRQDPGLGLRLIYFSYDVKMKEKGDIPEGYSVSREKKERFSLILESASTNQTSMYLCASRKFVDALEFFGPGTRLTVL.

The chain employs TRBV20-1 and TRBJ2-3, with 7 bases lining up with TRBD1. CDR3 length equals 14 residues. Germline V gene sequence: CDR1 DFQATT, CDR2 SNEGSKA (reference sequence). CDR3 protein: CSLTGTDGTDTQYF. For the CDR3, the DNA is TGCAGCTTAACCGGGACAGACGGTACAGATACGCAGTATTTT.

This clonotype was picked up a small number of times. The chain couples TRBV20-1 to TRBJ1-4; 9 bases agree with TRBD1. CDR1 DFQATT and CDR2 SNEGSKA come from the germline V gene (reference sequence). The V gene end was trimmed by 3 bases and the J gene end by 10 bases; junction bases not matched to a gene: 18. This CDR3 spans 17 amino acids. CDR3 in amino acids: CSASPRDRVFEGGKLFF. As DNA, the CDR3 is TGCAGTGCTAGTCCCCGGGACAGGGTTTTCGAAGGTGGAAAACTGTTTTTT.

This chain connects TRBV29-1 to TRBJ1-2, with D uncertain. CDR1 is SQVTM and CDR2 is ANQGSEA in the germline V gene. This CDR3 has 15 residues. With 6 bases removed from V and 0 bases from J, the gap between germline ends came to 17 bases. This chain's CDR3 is CSVVAGGPANYGYTF. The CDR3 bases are TGCAGCGTCGTGGCGGGAGGGCCTGCTAACTATGGCTACACCTTC.

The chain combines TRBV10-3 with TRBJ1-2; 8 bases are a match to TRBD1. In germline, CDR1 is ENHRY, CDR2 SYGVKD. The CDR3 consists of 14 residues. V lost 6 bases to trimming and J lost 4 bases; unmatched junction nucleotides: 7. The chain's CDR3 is CAISGQGGSYGYTF. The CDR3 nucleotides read TGTGCCATCAGCGGACAGGGAGGGAGCTATGGCTACACCTTC.

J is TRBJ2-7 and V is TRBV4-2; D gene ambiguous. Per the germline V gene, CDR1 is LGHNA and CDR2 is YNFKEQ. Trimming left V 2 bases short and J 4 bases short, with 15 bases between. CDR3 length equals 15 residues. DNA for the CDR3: TGTGCCAGCAGCCAAACAGCCTTCCCTGAGTACGAGCAGTACTTC. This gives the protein CASSQTAFPEYEQYF.

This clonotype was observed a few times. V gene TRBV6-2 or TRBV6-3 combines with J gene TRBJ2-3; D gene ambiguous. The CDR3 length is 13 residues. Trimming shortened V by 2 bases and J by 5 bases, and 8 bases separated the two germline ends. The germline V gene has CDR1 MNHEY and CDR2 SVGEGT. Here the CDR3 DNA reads TGTGCCAGCAGTTACCAGGCCAGAGATACGCAGTATTTT. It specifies CASSYQARDTQYF.

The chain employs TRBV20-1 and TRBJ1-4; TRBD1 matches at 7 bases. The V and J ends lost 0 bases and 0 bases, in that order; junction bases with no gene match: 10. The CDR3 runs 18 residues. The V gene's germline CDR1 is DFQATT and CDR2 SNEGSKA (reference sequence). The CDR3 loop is CSARDSQGPIATNEKLFF. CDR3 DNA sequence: TGCAGTGCTAGAGACTCACAGGGGCCCATTGCAACTAATGAAAAACTGTTTTTT.

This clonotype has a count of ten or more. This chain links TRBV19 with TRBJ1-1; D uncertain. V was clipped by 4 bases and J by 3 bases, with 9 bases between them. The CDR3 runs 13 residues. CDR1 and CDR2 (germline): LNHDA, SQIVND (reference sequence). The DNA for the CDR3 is TGTGCCAGTAGTAACTATGGGGACACTGAAGCTTTCTTT. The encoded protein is CASSNYGDTEAFF.

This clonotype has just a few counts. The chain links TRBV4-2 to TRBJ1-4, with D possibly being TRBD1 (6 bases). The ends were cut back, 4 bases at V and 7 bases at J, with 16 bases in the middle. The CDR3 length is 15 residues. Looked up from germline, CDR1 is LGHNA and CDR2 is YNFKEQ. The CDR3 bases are TGTGCCAGCAGCCTTCGGACAGTCGGGCTTGAAAAACTGTTTTTT. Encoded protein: CASSLRTVGLEKLFF.

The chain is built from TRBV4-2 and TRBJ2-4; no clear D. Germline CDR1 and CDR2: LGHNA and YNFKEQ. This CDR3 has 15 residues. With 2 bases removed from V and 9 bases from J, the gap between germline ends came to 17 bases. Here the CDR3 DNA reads TGTGCCAGCAGCCAAAATAAGGGCCAGTCACGCATTCAGTACTTC. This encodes CASSQNKGQSRIQYF.

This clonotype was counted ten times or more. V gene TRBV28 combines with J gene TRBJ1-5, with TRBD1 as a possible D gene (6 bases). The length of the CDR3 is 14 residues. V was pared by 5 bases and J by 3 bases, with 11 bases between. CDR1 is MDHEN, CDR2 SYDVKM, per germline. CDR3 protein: CASSPRQDNQPQHF. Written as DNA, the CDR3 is TGTGCCAGCAGTCCGCGACAGGACAATCAGCCCCAGCATTTT.

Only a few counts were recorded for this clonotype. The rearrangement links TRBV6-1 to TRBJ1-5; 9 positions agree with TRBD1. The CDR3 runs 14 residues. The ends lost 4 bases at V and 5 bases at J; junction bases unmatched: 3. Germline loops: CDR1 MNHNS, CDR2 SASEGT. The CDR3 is CASSVTGGHQPQHF. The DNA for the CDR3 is TGTGCCAGCAGTGTAACAGGGGGCCATCAGCCCCAGCATTTT.

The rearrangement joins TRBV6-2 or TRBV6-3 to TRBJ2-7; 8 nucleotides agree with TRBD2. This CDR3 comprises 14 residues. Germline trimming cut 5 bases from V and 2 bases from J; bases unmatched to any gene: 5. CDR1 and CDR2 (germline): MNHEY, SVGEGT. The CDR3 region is CASSKREIPYEQYF. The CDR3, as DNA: TGTGCCAGCAGTAAGCGGGAGATCCCCTACGAGCAGTACTTC.

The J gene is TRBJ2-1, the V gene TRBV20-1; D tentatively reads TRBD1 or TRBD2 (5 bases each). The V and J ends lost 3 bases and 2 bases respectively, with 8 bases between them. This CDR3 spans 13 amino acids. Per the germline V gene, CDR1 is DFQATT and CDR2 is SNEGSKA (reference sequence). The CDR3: CSASGAAYNEQFF. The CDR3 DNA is TGCAGTGCTAGCGGGGCAGCCTACAATGAGCAGTTCTTC.

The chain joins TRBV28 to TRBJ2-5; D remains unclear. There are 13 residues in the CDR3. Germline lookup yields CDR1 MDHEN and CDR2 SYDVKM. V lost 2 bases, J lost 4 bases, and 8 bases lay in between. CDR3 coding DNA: TGTGCCAGCAGTTTAAGGACCCTAGAGACCCAGTACTTC. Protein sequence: CASSLRTLETQYF. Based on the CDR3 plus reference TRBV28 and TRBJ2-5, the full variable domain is DVKVTQSSRYLVKRTGEKVFLECVQDMDHENMFWYRQDPGLGLRLIYFSYDVKMKEKGDIPEGYSVSREKKERFSLILESASTNQTSMYLCASSLRTLETQYFGPGTRLLVL.